Listed here are 21 T cell receptor beta chains from one sample, sequenced in a study of response to subunit inactivated influenza vaccine. TCRdb redid the calling of the RT-PCR reads with MiXCR, one entry per CDR3 protein. The top ten hold 10% of the sample, which has more than 550,000 distinct CDR3 sequences, 10% to 15% seen once. This specimen was PBMCs from blood, taken on the day of vaccination. Receptor source: a man between 50 and 59 years old who received an inactivated influenza vaccine.

The CDR3 here is CASSIRTGRVPYNEQFF. The CDR3 DNA is TGTGCCAGTAGTATAAGGACGGGCAGGGTCCCCTACAATGAGCAGTTCTTC. The chain has TRBV19 and TRBJ2-1, with a tentative D call TRBD1 (5 bases). Trimming took 2 bases from V and 2 from J, leaving 16 bases between them. Germline V gene sequence: CDR1 LNHDA, CDR2 SQIVND (reference sequence). This CDR3 comprises 17 residues.

The chain carries TRBV3-1 and TRBJ1-1; the match to TRBD1 covers 8 bases. Per the germline V gene, CDR1 is LGHDT and CDR2 is YNNKEL (reference sequence). The trim removed 11 bases at V and 5 bases at J, leaving 7 bases unmatched. CDR3 length: 12 residues. The CDR3 nucleotides are TGTGCCGCCTCTACAGGGGGAACTGAAGCTTTCTTT. Its translation: CAASTGGTEAFF.

The chain couples TRBV6-5 to TRBJ1-2, with 7 bases lining up with TRBD1. Germline CDR1 MNHEY, CDR2 SVGAGI. Trimming removed 2 bases from V and 1 base from J; junction bases left unmatched: 13. The CDR3 is made up of 18 amino acids. CDR3 bases: TGTGCCAGCAGTTACCGAATTCCTGGGACAGCAATTAACTATGGCTACACCTTC. Its protein product is CASSYRIPGTAINYGYTF.

Comment on this clonotype: The junction differs from germline at one of its ends, possibly a read error. The chain combines TRBV2 with TRBJ2-5; perhaps TRBD2 as D (5 bases). Germline values: CDR1 SNHLY, CDR2 FYNNEI. The CDR3 covers 13 residues. The CDR3 region has the DNA TGTGCCATCAGTGGAGGCAGACAAGAGACCCAGTACTTC. This encodes CAISGGRQETQYF. Together with reference TRBV2 and TRBJ2-5, the CDR3 gives the full variable domain: EPEVTQTPSHQVTQMGQEVILRCVPISNHLYFYWYRQILGQKVEFLVSFYNNEISEKSEIFDDQFSVERPDGSNFTLKIRSTKLEDSAMYFCAISGGRQETQYFGPGTRLLVL.

V gene TRBV7-9 combines with J gene TRBJ2-1; D gene ambiguous. Germline V gene sequence: CDR1 SEHNR, CDR2 FQNEAQ (reference sequence). V was shortened by 5 bases and J by 3 bases, with 17 bases between the two germline ends. The CDR3 loop spans 16 amino acids. The CDR3 loop reads CASSQTSRPRYNEQFF. As DNA, the CDR3 is TGTGCCAGCAGCCAGACCAGTAGACCCCGCTACAATGAGCAGTTCTTC.

This clonotype was observed at least ten times. V and J are TRBV4-3 and TRBJ2-2; TRBD1 aligns across 8 bases. This CDR3 is built from 16 residues. V was pared by 1 base and J by 3 bases, with 4 bases of the junction left unmatched. CDR1 is LGHNA, CDR2 YSLEER, per germline. This CDR3 reads CASSQVAGGYTGELFF. DNA of the CDR3: TGCGCCAGCAGCCAAGTGGCAGGGGGCTACACCGGGGAGCTGTTTTTT.

V usage is TRBV7-2 and J usage is TRBJ2-1; D is possibly TRBD2 (5 bases). The CDR3 extends over 15 amino acids. The germline V and J ends were trimmed by 1 base and 5 bases, with 12 bases remaining between them. CDR1 SGHTA and CDR2 FQGNSA come from the germline V gene. This chain's CDR3 is CASSLVGSANNEQFF. The CDR3 region has the DNA TGTGCCAGCAGCTTAGTGGGTAGCGCGAACAATGAGCAGTTCTTC.

There are a few counts of this clonotype. The rearrangement uses TRBV30 and TRBJ2-3; 7 bases align to TRBD2. V lost 0 bases to trimming and J lost 5 bases; unmatched junction nucleotides: 5. CDR3 length: 14 residues. Germline-derived CDR1 and CDR2 are GTSNPN and SVGIG (reference sequence). In DNA form, the CDR3 reads TGTGCCTGGAGTGTAGGGGCGGGAGAAGATACGCAGTATTTT. Protein: CAWSVGAGEDTQYF.

This clonotype has a count of ten or more. The chain recombines TRBV29-1 with TRBJ2-2; possibly TRBD1 for D (5 bases). V was clipped by 5 bases and J by 6 bases, with 13 bases between them. Germline V gene data show CDR1 as SQVTM and CDR2 as ANQGSEA. The CDR3 totals 13 residues. The CDR3 region is CSVQDTSPGELFF. In DNA, the CDR3 is TGCAGCGTTCAGGACACCAGCCCCGGGGAGCTGTTTTTT.

This sequence joins TRBV12-3 or TRBV12-4 and TRBJ1-1, with D unclear. V lost 3 bases to trimming and J lost 2 bases, with 7 bases between them. The CDR3 loop spans 13 amino acids. CDR3 in DNA: TGTGCCAGCAGTTTCATTTACAACACTGAAGCTTTCTTT. As protein: CASSFIYNTEAFF.

This sequence joins TRBV5-1 and TRBJ1-1; TRBD1 might be the D (6 bases). The CDR3 runs 14 residues. Germline V gene lookup returns CDR1 SGHRS and CDR2 YFSETQ. V was clipped by 0 bases and J by 10 bases, with 16 bases between them. CDR3 DNA sequence: TGCGCCAGCAGCTTGGTGCCGCAGGGGAGACGAGCTTTCTTT. Translated: CASSLVPQGRRAFF.

The DNA of the CDR3 is TGCAGTGCTAGATGGGGACTAGCGGGAGGGCTACCTTACAATGAGCAGTTCTTC. Encoded protein: CSARWGLAGGLPYNEQFF. The chain combines TRBV20-1 with TRBJ2-1; 16 bases map to TRBD2. Trimming removed 2 bases from V and 4 bases from J; junction bases left unmatched: 8. The CDR3 spans 18 residues. Germline V gene lookup returns CDR1 DFQATT and CDR2 SNEGSKA (reference sequence).

V and J are TRBV27 and TRBJ1-2, with D possibly matching TRBD1 (5 bases). The CDR3 contains 14 residues. Between the trimmed V and J ends, which lost 0 bases and 6 bases, there was a span of 11 bases. CDR1 is MNHEY and CDR2 is SMNVEV in the germline V gene (reference sequence). Written as DNA, the CDR3 is TGTGCCAGCAGTTTATCTGGGGGTTGGAATGGCTACACCTTC. Protein: CASSLSGGWNGYTF.

This clonotype has a handful of counts. V gene TRBV2 combines with J gene TRBJ2-5; 7 nucleotides match TRBD2. Germline-derived CDR1 and CDR2 are SNHLY and FYNNEI. Losses at the gene ends were 7 bases for V and 2 bases for J; bases not matched to a gene: 7. The CDR3 consists of 14 residues. The CDR3 here is CASTIGAGQETQYF. The DNA for the CDR3 is TGTGCCAGCACGATAGGAGCGGGGCAAGAGACCCAGTACTTC.

The rearrangement uses TRBV5-1 and TRBJ2-3; TRBD1 matches 7 bases. This CDR3 contains 16 residues. V was clipped by 3 bases and J by 2 bases; unmatched bases: 9. CDR1 is SGHRS and CDR2 is YFSETQ in the germline V gene. CDR3 sequence: CASSSMGTAVTDTQYF. CDR3 nucleotides: TGCGCCAGCAGCTCGATGGGGACAGCCGTCACAGATACGCAGTATTTT.

The V call is TRBV12-3 or TRBV12-4, the J call TRBJ2-1, with TRBD1 matching over 8 bases. This CDR3 has 16 residues. Trimming removed 6 bases from V and 6 bases from J; junction bases left unmatched: 13. CDR3 nucleotide sequence: TGTGCCAGCAGCCGGGGGACAGGTAGGGGTGGCAATGAGCAGTTCTTC. Translated: CASSRGTGRGGNEQFF.

V usage is TRBV7-9 and J usage is TRBJ2-3; D is possibly TRBD1 (6 bases). V was clipped by 5 bases and J by 6 bases, with 18 bases between them. The CDR3 runs to 15 residues. Germline CDR1 and CDR2: SEHNR and FQNEAQ (reference sequence). The CDR3 sequence: CASSLNGQPRDTQYF. The CDR3 coding sequence is TGTGCCAGCAGCCTGAACGGACAGCCCAGGGATACGCAGTATTTT.

This chain links TRBV20-1 with TRBJ2-1, with 10 bases fitting TRBD2. Germline CDR1 is DFQATT and CDR2 is SNEGSKA (reference sequence). CDR3 length: 14 amino acids. V lost 5 bases to trimming and J lost 2 bases; unmatched junction nucleotides: 3. The CDR3 loop reads CSAVSGGAYNEQFF. The CDR3 nucleotides are TGCAGTGCTGTCAGCGGGGGGGCCTACAATGAGCAGTTCTTC.

J is TRBJ2-5 and V is TRBV5-1, with D unresolved. Germline V gene sequence: CDR1 SGHRS, CDR2 YFSETQ. V was pared by 7 bases and J by 7 bases, with 14 bases between. This CDR3 spans 12 amino acids. In DNA form, the CDR3 reads TGCGCCAGCCTTGACTCCCGTGGGACCCAGTACTTC. Residues: CASLDSRGTQYF.

This clonotype was seen more than once but under ten times. This chain links TRBV15 with TRBJ1-4; D remains ambiguous. V was pared by 6 bases and J by 12 bases, with 20 bases between. Germline assignment: CDR1 LNHNV and CDR2 YYDKDF (reference sequence). The CDR3 consists of 14 residues. The CDR3 DNA sequence: TGTGCCACCAGGATGACGGGAGAGATGTGGGAACTGTTTTTT. Amino acid sequence: CATRMTGEMWELFF.

This clonotype turned up a few times. The chain links TRBV12-3 or TRBV12-4 to TRBJ2-2; TRBD2 might be the D (6 bases). V lost 7 bases to trimming and J lost 0 bases, with 12 bases between them. CDR3 length: 15 residues. The CDR3 DNA reads TGTGCCAGCACATCCCGGGACTCGAACACCGGGGAGCTGTTTTTT. This translates into CASTSRDSNTGELFF.